This TCR beta chain was sequenced for a study of CD8+CD57+ T cells in acquired aplastic anemia. For the study at large: DNA recovered from sorted CD4+ and CD8+ cells had a mean of about 3 ug. Healthy donors averaged around 10 million reads for CD4+ cells. Study-wide results and caveats: A significant difference in CD8+ Simpson's diversity between patients and controls was not found. There were some 30 CD8+ CDR3 sequences that occurred in both patients and controls.

This clonotype was seen repeatedly, ten times or more. Its cognate antigen is unknown. The CDR3 spans 13 residues. Germline V gene lookup returns CDR1 MRHNA and CDR2 SNTAGT. The V and J ends lost 2 bases and 4 bases respectively, with 8 bases between them. Profiles of TCR beta VDJ and CDR3 were generated from a genomic DNA template. TCRdb reanalysed the reads using MiXCR and keeps one entry per CDR3 protein. The sample carries 150,000 to 200,000 distinct CDR3 sequences, about 48% recorded once. Sequencing used sorted CD4+, CD8+, or CD8+CD57+ T cells (not recorded which) from PBMCs. The sequence was obtained from a human donor in good health. The V call is TRBV6-4, the J call TRBJ1-1; D gene uncertain. The CDR3 sequence: CASSDDGGTEAFF. Here the CDR3 DNA reads TGTGCCAGCAGTGACGATGGAGGCACTGAAGCTTTCTTT.